What follows are 4 T cell receptor beta chains derived from one specimen sequenced in a study of blood T cell repertoires in COVID-19. The repertoire was sequenced with immunoSEQ multiplex PCR; TCRdb's copy has only in-frame clones and lacks some. The sample includes around 250,000 clones, approximately 83% of them seen just once. The sequencing sample was made of PBMCs or T cells enriched from blood (not recorded which). The receptors originated from a woman between 45 and 60 years old who had recovered from COVID-19.

This chain joins TRBV2 and TRBJ1-4; 10 bases are shared with TRBD1. Germline V lookup: CDR1 SNHLY, CDR2 FYNNEI. The length of the CDR3 is 14 residues. Trimming at V came to 5 bases and at J to 8 bases, leaving 5 bases not matched to a gene. The CDR3 reads CASSWGTGDEKLFF. In DNA, the CDR3 is TGTGCCAGCAGTTGGGGGACAGGGGACGAAAAACTGTTTTTT.

V and J are TRBV2 and TRBJ1-2, with D possibly being TRBD1 (6 bases). Germline CDR1 and CDR2: SNHLY and FYNNEI. Trimming pared 8 bases from V and 4 bases from J, leaving 17 bases between. The CDR3 sequence is 14 residues long. The CDR3 reads CASGKDSWSYGYTF. CDR3 DNA sequence: TGTGCCAGCGGGAAGGACAGTTGGAGCTATGGCTACACCTTC.

The chain recombines TRBV10-3 with TRBJ2-5; 7 positions match TRBD1. The length of the CDR3 is 13 residues. J was trimmed by 2 bases and V by 7 bases; bases with no gene match: 4. Germline CDR1 is ENHRY and CDR2 is SYGVKD. CDR3 amino acids: CAITGQIQETQYF. The CDR3 DNA sequence: TGTGCCATCACGGGACAGATACAAGAGACCCAGTACTTC.

The J gene is TRBJ1-5, the V gene TRBV27; 7 nucleotides align to TRBD1. The CDR3 length is 14 residues. The trim removed 6 bases at V and 3 bases at J, leaving 5 bases unmatched. Germline V lookup: CDR1 MNHEY, CDR2 SMNVEV (reference sequence). CDR3 DNA sequence: TGTGCCAGCAGAGGACAGGAGACCAATCAGCCCCAGCATTTT. This encodes CASRGQETNQPQHF.